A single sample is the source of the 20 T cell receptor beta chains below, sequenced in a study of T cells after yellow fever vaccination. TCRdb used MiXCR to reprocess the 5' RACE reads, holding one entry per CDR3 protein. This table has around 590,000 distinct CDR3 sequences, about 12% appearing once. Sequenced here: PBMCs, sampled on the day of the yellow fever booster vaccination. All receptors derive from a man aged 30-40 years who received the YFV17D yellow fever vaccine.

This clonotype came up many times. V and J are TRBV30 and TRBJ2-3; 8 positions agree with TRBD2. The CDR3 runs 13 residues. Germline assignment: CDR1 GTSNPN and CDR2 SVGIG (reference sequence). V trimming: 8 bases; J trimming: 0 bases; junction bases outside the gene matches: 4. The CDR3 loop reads CARSGVSTDTQYF. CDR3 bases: TGTGCCCGTAGCGGGGTTAGCACAGATACGCAGTATTTT.

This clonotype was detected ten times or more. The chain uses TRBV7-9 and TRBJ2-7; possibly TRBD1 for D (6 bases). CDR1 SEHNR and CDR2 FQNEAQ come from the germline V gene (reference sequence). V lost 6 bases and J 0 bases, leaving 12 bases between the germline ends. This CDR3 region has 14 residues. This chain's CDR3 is CASSFGQSSYEQYF. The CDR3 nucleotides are TGTGCCAGCAGTTTTGGACAGAGCTCCTACGAGCAGTACTTC.

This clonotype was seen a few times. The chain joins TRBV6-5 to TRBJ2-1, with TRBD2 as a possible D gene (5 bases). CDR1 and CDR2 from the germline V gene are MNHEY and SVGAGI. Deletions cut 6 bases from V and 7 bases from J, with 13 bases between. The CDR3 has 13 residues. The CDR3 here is CASRDSTKNEQFF. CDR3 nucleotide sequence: TGTGCCAGCAGGGACTCCACGAAGAATGAGCAGTTCTTC.

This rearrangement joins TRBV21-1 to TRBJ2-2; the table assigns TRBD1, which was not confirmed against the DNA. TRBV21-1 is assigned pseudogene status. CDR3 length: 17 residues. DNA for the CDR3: TGTGCCAGCAGCAAAGGTGGGCGGACGAAGAACACCGGGGAGCTGTTTTTT. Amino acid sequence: CASSKGGRTKNTGELFF.

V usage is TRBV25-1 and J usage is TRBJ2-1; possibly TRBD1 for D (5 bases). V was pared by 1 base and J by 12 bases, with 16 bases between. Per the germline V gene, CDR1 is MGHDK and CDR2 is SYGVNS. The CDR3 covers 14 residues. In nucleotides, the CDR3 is TGTGCCAGCAGTGAATCTAGGGTGGGGCAACGGCAGTTCTTC. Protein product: CASSESRVGQRQFF.

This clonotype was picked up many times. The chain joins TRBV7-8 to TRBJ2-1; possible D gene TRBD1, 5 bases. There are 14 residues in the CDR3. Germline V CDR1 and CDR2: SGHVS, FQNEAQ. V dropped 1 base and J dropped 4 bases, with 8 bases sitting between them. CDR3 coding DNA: TGTGCCAGCAGCTTAGTAACAGGTTACAATGAGCAGTTCTTC. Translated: CASSLVTGYNEQFF.

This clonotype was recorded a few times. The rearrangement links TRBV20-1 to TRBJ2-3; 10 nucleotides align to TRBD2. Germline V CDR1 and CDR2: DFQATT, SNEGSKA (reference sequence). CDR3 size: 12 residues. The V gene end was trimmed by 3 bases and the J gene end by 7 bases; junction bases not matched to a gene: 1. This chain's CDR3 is CSARGLAYTQYF. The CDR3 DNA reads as TGCAGTGCTAGGGGACTAGCGTATACGCAGTATTTT.

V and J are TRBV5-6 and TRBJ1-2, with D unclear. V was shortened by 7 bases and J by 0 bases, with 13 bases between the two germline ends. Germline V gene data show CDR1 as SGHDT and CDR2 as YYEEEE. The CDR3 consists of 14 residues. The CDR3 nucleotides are TGTGCCAGCTTAAGGATCCAGACTAACTATGGCTACACCTTC. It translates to CASLRIQTNYGYTF.

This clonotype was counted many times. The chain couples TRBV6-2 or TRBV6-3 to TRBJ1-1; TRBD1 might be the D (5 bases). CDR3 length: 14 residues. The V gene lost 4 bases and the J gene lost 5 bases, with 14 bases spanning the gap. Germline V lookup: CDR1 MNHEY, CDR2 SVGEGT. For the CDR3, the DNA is TGTGCCAGCAGTTTAATATCGGGGGTTACTGAAGCTTTCTTT. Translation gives CASSLISGVTEAFF.

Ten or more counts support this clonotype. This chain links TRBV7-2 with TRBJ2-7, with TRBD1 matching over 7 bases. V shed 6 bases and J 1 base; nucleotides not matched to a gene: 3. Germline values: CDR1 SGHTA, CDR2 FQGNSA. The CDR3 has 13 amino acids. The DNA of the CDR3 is TGTGCCAGCAGGTGGGACAGTTCCTACGAGCAGTACTTC. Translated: CASRWDSSYEQYF.

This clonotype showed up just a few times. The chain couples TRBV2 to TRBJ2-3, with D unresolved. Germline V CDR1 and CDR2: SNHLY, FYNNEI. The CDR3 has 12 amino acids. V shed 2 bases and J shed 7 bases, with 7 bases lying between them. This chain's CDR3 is CASSESAYTQYF. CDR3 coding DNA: TGTGCCAGCAGTGAAAGTGCCTATACGCAGTATTTT. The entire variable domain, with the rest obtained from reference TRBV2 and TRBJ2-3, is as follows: EPEVTQTPSHQVTQMGQEVILRCVPISNHLYFYWYRQILGQKVEFLVSFYNNEISEKSEIFDDQFSVERPDGSNFTLKIRSTKLEDSAMYFCASSESAYTQYFGPGTRLTVL.

CDR3 coding DNA: TGTGCCAGCAGCGATCGGGGGGGGAGCACAGATACGCAGTATTTT. Translating it yields CASSDRGGSTDTQYF. The J gene is TRBJ2-3, the V gene TRBV7-9; 8 bases are shared with TRBD2. The CDR3 consists of 15 residues. CDR1 SEHNR and CDR2 FQNEAQ come from the germline V gene (reference sequence). After removal of 5 bases from V and 0 bases from J, the junction contained 4 bases not matched to a gene.

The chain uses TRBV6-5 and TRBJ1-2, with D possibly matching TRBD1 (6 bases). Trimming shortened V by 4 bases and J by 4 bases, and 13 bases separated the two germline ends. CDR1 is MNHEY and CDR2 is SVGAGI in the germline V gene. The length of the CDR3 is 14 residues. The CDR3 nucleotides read TGTGCCAGCAGTTCGGCAGGGGTAGGCTATGGCTACACCTTC. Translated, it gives CASSSAGVGYGYTF.

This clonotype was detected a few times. The CDR3 loop reads CAISQGLGDTQYF. Here the CDR3 DNA reads TGTGCCATCAGTCAGGGACTGGGAGATACGCAGTATTTT. V usage is TRBV10-3 and J usage is TRBJ2-3; weak D call: TRBD2 (6 bases). CDR3 length: 13 residues. The germline gives CDR1 ENHRY, CDR2 SYGVKD. V was pared by 5 bases and J by 5 bases, with 11 bases between.

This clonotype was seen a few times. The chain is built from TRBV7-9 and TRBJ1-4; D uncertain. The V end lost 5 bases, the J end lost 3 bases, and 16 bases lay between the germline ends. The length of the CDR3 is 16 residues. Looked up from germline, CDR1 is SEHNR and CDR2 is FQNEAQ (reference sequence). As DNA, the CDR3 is TGTGCCAGCAGCCCGTGGCAGACAACCTCTAATGAAAAACTGTTTTTT. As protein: CASSPWQTTSNEKLFF.

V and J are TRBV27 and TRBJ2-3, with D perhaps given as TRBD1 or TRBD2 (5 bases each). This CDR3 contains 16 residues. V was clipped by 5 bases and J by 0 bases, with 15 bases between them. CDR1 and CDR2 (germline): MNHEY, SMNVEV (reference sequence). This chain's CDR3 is CASSPGRWQSTDTQYF. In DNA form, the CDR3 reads TGTGCCAGCAGTCCGGGACGATGGCAAAGCACAGATACGCAGTATTTT.

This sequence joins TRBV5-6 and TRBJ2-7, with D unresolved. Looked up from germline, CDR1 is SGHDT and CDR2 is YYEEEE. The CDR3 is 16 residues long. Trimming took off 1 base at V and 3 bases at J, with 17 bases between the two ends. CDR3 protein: CASSLSSGAANYEQYF. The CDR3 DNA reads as TGTGCCAGCAGCTTGTCGTCTGGCGCCGCAAACTACGAGCAGTACTTC.

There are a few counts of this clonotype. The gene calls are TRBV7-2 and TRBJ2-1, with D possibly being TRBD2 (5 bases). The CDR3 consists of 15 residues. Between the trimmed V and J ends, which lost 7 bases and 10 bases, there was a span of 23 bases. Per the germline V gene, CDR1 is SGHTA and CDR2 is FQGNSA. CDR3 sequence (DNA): TGTGCCAGCACCTGGGAGCCTCCGAGGAGGAGAGAGCAGTTCTTC. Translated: CASTWEPPRRREQFF.

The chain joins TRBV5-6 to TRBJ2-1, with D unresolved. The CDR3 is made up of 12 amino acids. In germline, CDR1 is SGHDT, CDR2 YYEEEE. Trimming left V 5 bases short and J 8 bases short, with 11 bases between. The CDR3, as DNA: TGTGCCAGCAGTTCAGCAGTTTATGAGCAGTTCTTC. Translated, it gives CASSSAVYEQFF.

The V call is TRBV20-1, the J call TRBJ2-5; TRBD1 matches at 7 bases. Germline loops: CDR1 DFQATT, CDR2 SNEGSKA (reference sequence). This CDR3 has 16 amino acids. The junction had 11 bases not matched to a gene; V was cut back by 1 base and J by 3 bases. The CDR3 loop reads CSARAPPPTGKETQYF. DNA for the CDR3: TGCAGTGCTAGAGCACCCCCGCCGACAGGGAAAGAGACCCAGTACTTC.